This TCR beta chain stems from a study of patients and donors after allogeneic stem cell transplantation (dated by TCRdb to the early 2020s). Library creation used RT-PCR. TCRdb shows the sequencer as NextSeq 550. The raw public data were reprocessed by TCRdb itself: fastp quality trimming at Q25, MiXCR clonotype calling, in-frame beta chains only. Every entry covers one CDR3 protein and lists the most common genes and DNA from its rows. The sample has approximately 170,000 distinct CDR3 sequences on record, approximately 24% of them singletons. The ten largest clones capture roughly 27% of the sample. This clonotype showed up just a few times. Its target antigen remains unknown. No much larger clonotype is one base removed from it; base qualities were not supplied. The TCR comes from a human donor who was either an allogeneic HSCT recipient or a stem cell or donor lymphocyte infusion donor (not recorded which). It is not recorded whose cells these are; they may come from a transplant donor. The specimen was blood, either unsorted or a sorted T cell fraction (not recorded which).

The nucleotides are TGTGCCAGCAGTGAACAGGGTCCGGTCCCACCCCTCCACTTT. Translated, it gives CASSEQGPVPPLHF. The chain was built from TRBV5-5 and TRBJ1-6; D gene: possibly TRBD1, on 6 matching bases. The CDR3 runs 14 amino acids, cysteine and phenylalanine included. Left in the record is the CDR3 DNA by itself, 42 bases read in frame from the first base. Cut back by 5 bases and 11 bases, the V and J ends lie 17 bases apart. CDR1 SGHKS and CDR2 YYEKEE were looked up in the germline V gene (reference sequence).